The 2 T cell receptor beta chains given below trace back to one sample, sequenced in a study of blood T cell repertoires in COVID-19. Clones were read by immunoSEQ multiplex PCR, and TCRdb kept only the in-frame ones, dropping some. This table holds approximately 310,000 clones, roughly 84% found once. Input material: peripheral blood. These receptors were taken from a man over 45 with active or convalescent COVID-19.

V usage is TRBV27 and J usage is TRBJ1-5; TRBD1 matches 7 bases. This CDR3 region has 13 residues. CDR1 is MNHEY, CDR2 SMNVEV, per germline (reference sequence). The V and J ends lost 8 bases and 7 bases, in that order; junction bases with no gene match: 8. Written as DNA, the CDR3 is TGTGCCAGCGGCAACAGGGGTGGGCAGCCCCAGCATTTT. It encodes CASGNRGGQPQHF.

The chain combines TRBV20-1 with TRBJ2-1; D is possibly TRBD2 (7 bases). The CDR3 extends over 14 amino acids. V gave up 3 bases and J gave up 4 bases, with 13 bases separating them. Germline values: CDR1 DFQATT, CDR2 SNEGSKA (reference sequence). The DNA for the CDR3 is TGCAGTGCTAGTGAGGGGGGGATTTACAATGAGCAGTTCTTC. It codes for CSASEGGIYNEQFF.